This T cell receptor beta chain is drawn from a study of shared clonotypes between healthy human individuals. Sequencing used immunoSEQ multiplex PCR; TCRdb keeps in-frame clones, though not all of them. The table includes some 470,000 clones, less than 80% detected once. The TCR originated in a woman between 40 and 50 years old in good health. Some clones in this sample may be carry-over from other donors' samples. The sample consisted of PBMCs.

CDR3 protein: CASSARDYQQETQYF. CDR3 nucleotide sequence: TGTGCCAGCAGCGCCCGGGACTACCAACAAGAGACCCAGTACTTC. The chain employs TRBV7-3 and TRBJ2-5; 7 nucleotides align to TRBD2. V lost 5 bases to trimming and J lost 2 bases; unmatched junction nucleotides: 8. The CDR3 covers 15 residues. Germline V gives CDR1 SGHTA, CDR2 FQGTGA.